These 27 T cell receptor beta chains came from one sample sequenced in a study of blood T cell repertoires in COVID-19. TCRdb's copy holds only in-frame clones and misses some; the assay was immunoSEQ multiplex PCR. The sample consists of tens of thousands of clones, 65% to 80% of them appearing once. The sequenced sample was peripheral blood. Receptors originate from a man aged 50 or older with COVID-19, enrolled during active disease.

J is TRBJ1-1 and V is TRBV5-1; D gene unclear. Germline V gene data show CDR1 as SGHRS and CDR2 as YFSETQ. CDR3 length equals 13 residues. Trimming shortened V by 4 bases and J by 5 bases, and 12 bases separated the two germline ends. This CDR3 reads CASSNGERTEAFF. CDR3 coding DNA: TGCGCCAGCAGCAATGGAGAGAGGACTGAAGCTTTCTTT. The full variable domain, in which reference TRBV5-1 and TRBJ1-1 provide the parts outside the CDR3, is KAGVTQTPRYLIKTRGQQVTLSCSPISGHRSVSWYQQTPGQGLQFLFEYFSETQRNKGNFPGRFSGRQFSNSRSEMNVSTLELGDSALYLCASSNGERTEAFFGQGTRLTVV.

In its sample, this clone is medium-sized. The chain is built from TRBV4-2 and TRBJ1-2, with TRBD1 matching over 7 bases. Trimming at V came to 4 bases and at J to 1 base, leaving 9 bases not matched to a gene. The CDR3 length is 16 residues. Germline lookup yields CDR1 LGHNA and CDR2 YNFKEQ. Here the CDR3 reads CASSLRTDRINYGYTF. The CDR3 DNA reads TGTGCCAGCAGCCTTCGGACGGACAGGATTAACTATGGCTACACCTTC.

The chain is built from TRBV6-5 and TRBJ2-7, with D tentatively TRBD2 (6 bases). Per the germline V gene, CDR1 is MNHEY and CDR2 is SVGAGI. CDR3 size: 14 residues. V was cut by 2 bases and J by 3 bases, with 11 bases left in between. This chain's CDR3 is CASSYRGEGYEQYF. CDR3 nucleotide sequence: TGTGCCAGCAGTTACCGCGGGGAAGGCTACGAGCAGTACTTC.

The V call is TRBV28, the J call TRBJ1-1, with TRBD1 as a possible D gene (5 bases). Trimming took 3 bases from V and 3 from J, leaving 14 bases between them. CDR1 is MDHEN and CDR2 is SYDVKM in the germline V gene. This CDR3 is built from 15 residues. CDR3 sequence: CASSFRSIGDTEAFF. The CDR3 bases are TGTGCCAGCAGTTTTAGATCTATAGGGGACACTGAAGCTTTCTTT.

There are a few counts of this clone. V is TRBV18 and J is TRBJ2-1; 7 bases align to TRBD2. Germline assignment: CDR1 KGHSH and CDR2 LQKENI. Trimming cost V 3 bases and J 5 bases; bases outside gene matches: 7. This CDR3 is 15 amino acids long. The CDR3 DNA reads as TGTGCCAGCTCACCGGTAGGGCTAGCGGACAATGAGCAGTTCTTC. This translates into CASSPVGLADNEQFF.

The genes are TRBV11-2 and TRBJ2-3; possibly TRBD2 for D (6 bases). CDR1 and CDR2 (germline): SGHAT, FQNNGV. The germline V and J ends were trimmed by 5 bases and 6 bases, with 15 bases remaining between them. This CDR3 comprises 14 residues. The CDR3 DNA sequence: TGTGCCAGCAGCCTAACCGGGGGTAGGGATACGCAGTATTTT. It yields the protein CASSLTGGRDTQYF.

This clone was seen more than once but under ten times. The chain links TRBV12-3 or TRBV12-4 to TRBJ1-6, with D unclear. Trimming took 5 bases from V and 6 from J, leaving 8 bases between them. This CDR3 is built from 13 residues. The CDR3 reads CASSRATNSPLHF. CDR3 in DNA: TGTGCCAGCAGTCGAGCCACTAATTCACCCCTCCACTTT.

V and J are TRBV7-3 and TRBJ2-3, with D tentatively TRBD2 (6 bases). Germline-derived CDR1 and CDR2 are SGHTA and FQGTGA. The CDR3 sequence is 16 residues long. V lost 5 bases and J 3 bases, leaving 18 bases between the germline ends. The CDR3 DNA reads TGTGCCAGCAGCCGGATGGGGGGAGATGGGACAGATACGCAGTATTTT. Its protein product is CASSRMGGDGTDTQYF.

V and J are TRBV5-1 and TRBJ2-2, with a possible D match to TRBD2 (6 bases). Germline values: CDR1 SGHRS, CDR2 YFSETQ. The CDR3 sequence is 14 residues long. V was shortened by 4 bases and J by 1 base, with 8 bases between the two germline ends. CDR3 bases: TGCGCCAGCAGCCATAGCGGGAACACCGGGGAGCTGTTTTTT. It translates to CASSHSGNTGELFF.

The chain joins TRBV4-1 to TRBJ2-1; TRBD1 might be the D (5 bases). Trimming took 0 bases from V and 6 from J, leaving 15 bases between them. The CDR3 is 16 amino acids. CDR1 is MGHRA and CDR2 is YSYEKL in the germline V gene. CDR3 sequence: CASSQEGRGRFNEQFF. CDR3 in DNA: TGCGCCAGCAGCCAAGAGGGAAGGGGCAGATTCAATGAGCAGTTCTTC.

CDR3 in DNA: TGTGCCAGCAGCTCATCTAGCGGGGGGGCAGATACGCAGTATTTT. The encoded protein is CASSSSSGGADTQYF. V and J are TRBV7-3 and TRBJ2-3; 12 bases map to TRBD2. The germline gives CDR1 SGHTA, CDR2 FQGTGA. The V gene end was trimmed by 4 bases and the J gene end by 4 bases; junction bases not matched to a gene: 3. CDR3 size: 15 residues.

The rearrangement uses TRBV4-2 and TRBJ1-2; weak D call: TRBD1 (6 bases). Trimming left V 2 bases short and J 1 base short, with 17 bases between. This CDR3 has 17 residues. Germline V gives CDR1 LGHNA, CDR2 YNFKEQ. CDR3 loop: CASSQPGGRTSNYGYTF. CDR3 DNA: TGTGCCAGCAGCCAACCCGGGGGGCGGACAAGTAACTATGGCTACACCTTC.

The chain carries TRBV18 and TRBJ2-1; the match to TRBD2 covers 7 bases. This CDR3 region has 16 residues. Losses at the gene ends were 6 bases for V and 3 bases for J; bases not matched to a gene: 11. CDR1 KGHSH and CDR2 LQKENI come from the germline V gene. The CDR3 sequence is CASSPVGGSVYNEQFF. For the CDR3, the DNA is TGTGCCAGCTCGCCCGTCGGGGGGTCGGTCTACAATGAGCAGTTCTTC.

In DNA, the CDR3 is TGTGCCAGCAGTGTTGGACTAGCGGGGGGCAGTGATACGCAGTATTTT. This sequence encodes CASSVGLAGGSDTQYF. J is TRBJ2-3 and V is TRBV6-4; 14 bases fit TRBD2. The CDR3 spans 16 residues. J gave up 6 bases and V 4 bases, and 6 bases lay outside the gene matches. Germline lookup yields CDR1 MRHNA and CDR2 SNTAGT.

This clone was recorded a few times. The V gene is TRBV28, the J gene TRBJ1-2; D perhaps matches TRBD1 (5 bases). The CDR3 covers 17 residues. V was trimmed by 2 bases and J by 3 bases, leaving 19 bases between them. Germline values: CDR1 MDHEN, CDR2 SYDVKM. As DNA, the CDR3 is TGTGCCAGCAGTTTACTTCAAGAGGTAGGCAGGGACTATGGCTACACCTTC. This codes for CASSLLQEVGRDYGYTF.

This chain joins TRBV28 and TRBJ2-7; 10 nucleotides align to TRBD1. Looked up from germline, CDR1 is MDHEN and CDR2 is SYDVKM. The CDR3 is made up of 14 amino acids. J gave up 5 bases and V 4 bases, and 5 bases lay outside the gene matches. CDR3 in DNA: TGTGCCAGCAGTTCTGGGACAGGGGTTAACGAGCAGTACTTC. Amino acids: CASSSGTGVNEQYF. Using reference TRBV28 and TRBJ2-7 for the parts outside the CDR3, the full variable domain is DVKVTQSSRYLVKRTGEKVFLECVQDMDHENMFWYRQDPGLGLRLIYFSYDVKMKEKGDIPEGYSVSREKKERFSLILESASTNQTSMYLCASSSGTGVNEQYFGPGTRLTVT.

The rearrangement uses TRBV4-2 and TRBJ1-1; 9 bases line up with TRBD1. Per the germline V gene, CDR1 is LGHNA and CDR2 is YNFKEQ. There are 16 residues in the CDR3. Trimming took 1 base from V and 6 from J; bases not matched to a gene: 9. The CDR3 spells CASSQVPGTGSAEAFF. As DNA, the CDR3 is TGTGCCAGCAGCCAAGTTCCCGGGACAGGGAGCGCTGAAGCTTTCTTT.

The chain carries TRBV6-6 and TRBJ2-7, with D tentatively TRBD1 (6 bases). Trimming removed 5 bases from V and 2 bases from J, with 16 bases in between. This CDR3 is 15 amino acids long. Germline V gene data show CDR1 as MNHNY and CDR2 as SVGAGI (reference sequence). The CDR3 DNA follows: TGTGCCAGCAGTCCACCGTGGGACAACACCTACGAGCAGTACTTC. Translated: CASSPPWDNTYEQYF.

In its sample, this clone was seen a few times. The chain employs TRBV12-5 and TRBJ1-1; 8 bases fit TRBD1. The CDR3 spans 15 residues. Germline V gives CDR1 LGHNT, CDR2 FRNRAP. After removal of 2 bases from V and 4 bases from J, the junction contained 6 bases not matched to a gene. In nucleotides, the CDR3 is TGTGCTAGTGGTTTGTCCCTCACAGGGGGCACTGAAGCTTTCTTT. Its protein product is CASGLSLTGGTEAFF.

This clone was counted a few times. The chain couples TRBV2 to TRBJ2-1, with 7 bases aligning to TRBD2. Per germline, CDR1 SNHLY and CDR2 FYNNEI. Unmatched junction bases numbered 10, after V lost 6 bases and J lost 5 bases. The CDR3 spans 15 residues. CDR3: CASREREGKNNEQFF. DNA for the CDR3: TGTGCCAGCAGAGAGCGGGAAGGGAAGAACAATGAGCAGTTCTTC.

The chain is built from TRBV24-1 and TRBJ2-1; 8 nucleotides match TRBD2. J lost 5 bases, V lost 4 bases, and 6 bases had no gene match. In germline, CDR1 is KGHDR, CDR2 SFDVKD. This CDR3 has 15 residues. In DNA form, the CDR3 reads TGTGCCACCAGTGAGGCCGGGGGGGGACACAATGAGCAGTTCTTC. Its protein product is CATSEAGGGHNEQFF.

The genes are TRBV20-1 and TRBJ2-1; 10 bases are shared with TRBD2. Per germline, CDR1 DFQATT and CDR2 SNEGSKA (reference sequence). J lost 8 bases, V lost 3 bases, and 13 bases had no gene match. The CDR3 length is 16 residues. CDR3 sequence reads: CSASSPSGSRGDEQFF. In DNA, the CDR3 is TGCAGTGCTAGTTCTCCTAGCGGGAGCCGGGGTGATGAGCAGTTCTTC.

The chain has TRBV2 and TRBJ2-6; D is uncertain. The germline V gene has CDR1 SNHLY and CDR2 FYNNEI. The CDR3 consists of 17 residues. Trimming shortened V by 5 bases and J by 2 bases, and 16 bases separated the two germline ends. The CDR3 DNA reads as TGTGCCAGCAGTCCCCCTCGGTTAGAAGCTGGGGCCAACGTCCTGACTTTC. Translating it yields CASSPPRLEAGANVLTF.

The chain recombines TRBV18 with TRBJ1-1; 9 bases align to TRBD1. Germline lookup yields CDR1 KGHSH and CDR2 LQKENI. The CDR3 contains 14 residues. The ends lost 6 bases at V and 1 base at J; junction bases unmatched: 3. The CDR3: CASSQGQGNTEAFF. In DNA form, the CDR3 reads TGTGCCAGCTCCCAGGGACAGGGGAACACTGAAGCTTTCTTT.

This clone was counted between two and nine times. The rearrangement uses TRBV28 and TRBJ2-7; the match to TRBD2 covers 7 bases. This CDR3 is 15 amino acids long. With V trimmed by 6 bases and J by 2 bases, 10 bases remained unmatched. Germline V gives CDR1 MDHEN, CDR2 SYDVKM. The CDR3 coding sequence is TGTGCCAGCAGCCCCCACGCGGGAGCCCCCTACGAGCAGTACTTC. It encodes CASSPHAGAPYEQYF.

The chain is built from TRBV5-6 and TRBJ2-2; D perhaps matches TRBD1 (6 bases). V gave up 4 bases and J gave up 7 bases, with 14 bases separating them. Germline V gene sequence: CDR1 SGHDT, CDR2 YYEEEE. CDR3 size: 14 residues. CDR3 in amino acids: CASSLTGYGGELFF. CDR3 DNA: TGTGCCAGCAGCCTAACAGGGTACGGCGGGGAGCTGTTTTTT.

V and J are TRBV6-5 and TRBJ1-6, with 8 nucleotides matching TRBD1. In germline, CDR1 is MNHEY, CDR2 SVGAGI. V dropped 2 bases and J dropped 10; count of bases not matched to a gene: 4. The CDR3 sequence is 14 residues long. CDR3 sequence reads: CASSYGTGESPLHF. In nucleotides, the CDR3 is TGTGCCAGCAGTTACGGGACAGGTGAATCACCCCTCCACTTT.